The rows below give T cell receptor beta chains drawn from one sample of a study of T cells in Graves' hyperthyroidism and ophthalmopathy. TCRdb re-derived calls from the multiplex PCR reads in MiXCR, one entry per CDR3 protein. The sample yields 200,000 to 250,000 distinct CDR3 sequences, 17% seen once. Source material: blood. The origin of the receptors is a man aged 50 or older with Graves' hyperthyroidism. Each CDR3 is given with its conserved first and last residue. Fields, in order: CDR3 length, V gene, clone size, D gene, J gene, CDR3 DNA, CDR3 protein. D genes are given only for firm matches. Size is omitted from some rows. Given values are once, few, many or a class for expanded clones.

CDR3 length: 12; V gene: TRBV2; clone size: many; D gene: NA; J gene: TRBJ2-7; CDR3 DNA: TGTGCCAGCAGTGAGAATCGCTACGAGCAGTACTTC; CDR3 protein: CASSENRYEQYF
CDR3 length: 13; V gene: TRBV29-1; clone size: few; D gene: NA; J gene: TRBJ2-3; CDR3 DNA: TGCAGCGTGGGGGCAGCCTTCACAGATACGCAGTATTTT; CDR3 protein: CSVGAAFTDTQYF
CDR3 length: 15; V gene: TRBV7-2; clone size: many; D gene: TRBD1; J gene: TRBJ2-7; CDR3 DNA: TGTGCCAGCAGCCCCCGTAGGGGACAGGGTTCCGAGCAGTACTTC; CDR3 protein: CASSPRRGQGSEQYF
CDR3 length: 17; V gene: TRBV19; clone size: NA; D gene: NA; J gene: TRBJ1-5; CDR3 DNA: TGTGCCGGTTCGGCAGGCCCCGGAGGTATTGGCAATCAGCCCCAGCATTTT; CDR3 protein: CAGSAGPGGIGNQPQHF
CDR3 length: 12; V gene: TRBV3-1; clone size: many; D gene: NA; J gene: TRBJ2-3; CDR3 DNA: TGTGCCAGCAGCCACTACACAGATACGCAGTATTTT; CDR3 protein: CASSHYTDTQYF
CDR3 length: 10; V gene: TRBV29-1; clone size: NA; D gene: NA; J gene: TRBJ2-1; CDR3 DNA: TGCAGCGTTGGCGACAATGAGCAGTTCTTC; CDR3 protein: CSVGDNEQFF
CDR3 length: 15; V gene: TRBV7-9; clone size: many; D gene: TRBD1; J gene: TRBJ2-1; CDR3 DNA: TGTGCCAGCAGCAGCCAACGACAGGGGGGCAATGAGCAGTTCTTC; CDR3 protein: CASSSQRQGGNEQFF
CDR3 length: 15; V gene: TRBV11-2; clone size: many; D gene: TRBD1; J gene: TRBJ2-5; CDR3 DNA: TGTGCCAGCAGCCCCGGGAAGGGGGCAGGTGAGACCCAGTACTTC; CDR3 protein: CASSPGKGAGETQYF
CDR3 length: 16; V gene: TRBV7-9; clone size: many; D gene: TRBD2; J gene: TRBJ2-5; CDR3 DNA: TGTGCCAGCAGCTCACGTATAGCTAGCGGGAGAGAGACCCAGTACTTC; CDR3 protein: CASSSRIASGRETQYF
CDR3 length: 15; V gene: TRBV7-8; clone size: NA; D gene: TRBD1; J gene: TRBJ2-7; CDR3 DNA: TGTGCCAGCAGCAACAGTCCGGACAGGGGGCTCGAGCAGTACTTC; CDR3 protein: CASSNSPDRGLEQYF
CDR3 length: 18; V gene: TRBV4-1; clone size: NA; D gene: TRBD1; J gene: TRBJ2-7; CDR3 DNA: TGCGCCAGCAGCCTATTAAGGGGGCGACAGGGGTTTTTCTACGAGCAGTACTTC; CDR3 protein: CASSLLRGRQGFFYEQYF
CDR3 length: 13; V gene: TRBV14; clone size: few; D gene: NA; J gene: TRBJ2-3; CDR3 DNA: TGTGCCAGCAGCCAAGACCCCTCCGGTACGCAGTATTTT; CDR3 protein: CASSQDPSGTQYF
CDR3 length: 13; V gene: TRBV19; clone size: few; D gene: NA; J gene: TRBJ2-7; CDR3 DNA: TGTGCCAGTAGTATCAGGTCCTCCTGCGAGCAGTACTTC; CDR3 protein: CASSIRSSCEQYF
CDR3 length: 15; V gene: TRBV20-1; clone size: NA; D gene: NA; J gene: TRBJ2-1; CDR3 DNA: TGCAGTGCTAGAGACCCGGGACCACCTTTAGATGAGCAGTTCTTC; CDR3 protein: CSARDPGPPLDEQFF
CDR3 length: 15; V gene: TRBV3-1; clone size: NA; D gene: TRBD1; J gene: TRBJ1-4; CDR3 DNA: TGTGCCAGCAGCCATAGGGACAGGGGAAATGAAAAACTGTTTTTT; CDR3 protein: CASSHRDRGNEKLFF
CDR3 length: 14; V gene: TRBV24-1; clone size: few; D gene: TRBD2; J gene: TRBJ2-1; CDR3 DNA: TGTGCCACCAGTGACGTAGCGGGCACCAATGAGCAGTTCTTC; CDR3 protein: CATSDVAGTNEQFF
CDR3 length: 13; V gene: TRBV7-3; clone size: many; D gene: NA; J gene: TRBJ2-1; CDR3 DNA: TGTGCCAGCAGCCTAGGGGGGTCGAATGAGCAGTTCTTC; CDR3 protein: CASSLGGSNEQFF
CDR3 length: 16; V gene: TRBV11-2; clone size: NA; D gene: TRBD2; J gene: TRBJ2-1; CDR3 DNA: TGTGCCAGCAGACGACCGGGGAGGGGAGCCTACAATGAGCAGTTCTTC; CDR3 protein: CASRRPGRGAYNEQFF
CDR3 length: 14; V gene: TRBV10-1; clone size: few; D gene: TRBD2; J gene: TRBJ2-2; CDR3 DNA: TGCGCCAGCAGCCGGCTAGCGGGAGTGGGGGAGCTGTTTTTT; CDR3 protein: CASSRLAGVGELFF
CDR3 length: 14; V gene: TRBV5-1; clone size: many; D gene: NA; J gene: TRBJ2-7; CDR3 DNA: TGCGCCAGCAGCTTGGAGGCAGGGGAAGACGAGCAGTACTTC; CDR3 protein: CASSLEAGEDEQYF
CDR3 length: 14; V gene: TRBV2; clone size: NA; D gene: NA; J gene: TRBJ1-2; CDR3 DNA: TGTGCCAGCAGTGATTCCCCAGAAGGCTATGGCTACACCTTC; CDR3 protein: CASSDSPEGYGYTF
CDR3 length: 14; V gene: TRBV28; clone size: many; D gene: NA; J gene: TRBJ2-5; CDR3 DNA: TGTGCCAGCAGAGACAGTGGGGGAGGAGAGACCCAGTACTTC; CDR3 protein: CASRDSGGGETQYF
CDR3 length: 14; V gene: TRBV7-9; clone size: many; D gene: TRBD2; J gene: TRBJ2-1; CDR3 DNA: TGTGCCAGCAGCGACGGACTAGCGAACAATGAGCAGTTCTTC; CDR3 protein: CASSDGLANNEQFF
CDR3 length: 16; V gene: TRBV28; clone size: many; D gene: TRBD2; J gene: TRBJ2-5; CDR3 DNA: TGTGCCAGCAGTACCGTCCGGACTAGCGGTCAAGAGACCCAGTACTTC; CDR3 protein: CASSTVRTSGQETQYF
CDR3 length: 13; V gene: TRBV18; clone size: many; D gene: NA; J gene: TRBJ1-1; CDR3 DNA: TGTGCCAGCTCACCTTGGACGAACACTGAAGCTTTCTTT; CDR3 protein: CASSPWTNTEAFF
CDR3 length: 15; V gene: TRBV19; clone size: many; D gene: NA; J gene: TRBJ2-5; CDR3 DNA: TGTGCCAGTAGTATTCCGGGAACGAACCAAGAGACCCAGTACTTC; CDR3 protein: CASSIPGTNQETQYF
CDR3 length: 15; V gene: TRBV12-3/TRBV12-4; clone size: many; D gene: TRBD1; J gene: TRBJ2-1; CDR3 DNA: TGTGCCAGCAGTAACACCAAGACAGGGATGAATGAGCAGTTCTTC; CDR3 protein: CASSNTKTGMNEQFF
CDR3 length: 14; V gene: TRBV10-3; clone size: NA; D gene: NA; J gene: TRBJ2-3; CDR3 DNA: TGTGCCATCAGTGAGTCGATGAGCACAGATACGCAGTGTTTT; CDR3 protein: CAISESMSTDTQCF
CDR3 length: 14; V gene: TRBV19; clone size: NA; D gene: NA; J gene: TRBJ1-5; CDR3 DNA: TGTGCCAGTACCCGAGGACAGTCCCCTCAGCCCCAGCATTTT; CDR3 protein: CASTRGQSPQPQHF
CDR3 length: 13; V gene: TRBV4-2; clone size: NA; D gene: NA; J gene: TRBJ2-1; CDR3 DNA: TGTGCCAGCAGCCAAGACGGGTCCAATGAGCAGTTCTTC; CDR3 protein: CASSQDGSNEQFF
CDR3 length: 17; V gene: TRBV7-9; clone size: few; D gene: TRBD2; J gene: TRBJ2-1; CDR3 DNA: TGTGCCAGCAGCAAGGGACTAGCGGGCCTTGGCTACAATGAGCAGTTCTTC; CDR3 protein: CASSKGLAGLGYNEQFF
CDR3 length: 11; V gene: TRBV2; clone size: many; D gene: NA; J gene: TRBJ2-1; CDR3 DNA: TGTGCCAGCAGTGTGGGGGCGAAACAGTTCTTC; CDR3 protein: CASSVGAKQFF
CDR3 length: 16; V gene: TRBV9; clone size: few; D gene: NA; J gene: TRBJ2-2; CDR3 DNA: TGTGCCAGCAGCGGACGGGAGGACAGGTACACCGGGGAGCTGTTTTTT; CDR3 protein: CASSGREDRYTGELFF
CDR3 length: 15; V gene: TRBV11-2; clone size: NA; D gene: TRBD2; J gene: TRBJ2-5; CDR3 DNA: TGTGCCAGCAGCTTAGATTTTGGGGGGGAAGAGACCCAGTACTTC; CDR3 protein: CASSLDFGGEETQYF
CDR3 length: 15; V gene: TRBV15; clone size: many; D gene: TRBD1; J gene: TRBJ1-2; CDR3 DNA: TGTGCCACCAGCAGAGATCCCGGGACAGAATATGGCTACACCTTC; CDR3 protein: CATSRDPGTEYGYTF
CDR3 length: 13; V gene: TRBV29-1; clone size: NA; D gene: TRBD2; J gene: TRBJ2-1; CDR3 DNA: TGCAGCGTTCGGACTAGCGGGAACAATGAGCAGTTCTTC; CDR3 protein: CSVRTSGNNEQFF
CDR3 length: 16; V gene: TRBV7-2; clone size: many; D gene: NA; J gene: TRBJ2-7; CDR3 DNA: TGTGCCAGCAGTCGCCCCGCCGGAGGAGCGGACTACGAGCAGTACTTC; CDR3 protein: CASSRPAGGADYEQYF
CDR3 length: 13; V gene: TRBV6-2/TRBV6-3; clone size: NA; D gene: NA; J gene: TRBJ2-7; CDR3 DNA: TGTGCCAGCAGTTACGGGGGGAAGTACGAGCAGTACTTC; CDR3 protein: CASSYGGKYEQYF
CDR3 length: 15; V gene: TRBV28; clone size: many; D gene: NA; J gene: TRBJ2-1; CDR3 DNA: TGTGCCAGCAACCCCACGGGGGGCGGGTACAATGAGCAGTTCTTC; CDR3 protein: CASNPTGGGYNEQFF
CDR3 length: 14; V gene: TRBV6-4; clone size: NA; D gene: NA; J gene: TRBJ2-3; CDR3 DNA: TGTGCCAGCAGTGACGGAAATGGGGCAGATACGCAGTATTTT; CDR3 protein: CASSDGNGADTQYF
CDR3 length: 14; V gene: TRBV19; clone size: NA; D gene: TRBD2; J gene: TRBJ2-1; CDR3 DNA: TGTGCCAGTAGTATGGGAGGGGTTAACAATGAGCAGTTCTTC; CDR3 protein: CASSMGGVNNEQFF
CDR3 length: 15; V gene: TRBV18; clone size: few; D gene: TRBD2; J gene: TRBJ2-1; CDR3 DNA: TGTGCCAGCTCAGGAGTTGGCGGGAGGTACAATGAGCAGTTCTTC; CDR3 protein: CASSGVGGRYNEQFF
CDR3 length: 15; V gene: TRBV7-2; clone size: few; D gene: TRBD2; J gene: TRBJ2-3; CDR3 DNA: TGTGCCAGCAGCGAGGATGGGACAGCGGGGGGTACGCAGTATTTT; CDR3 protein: CASSEDGTAGGTQYF
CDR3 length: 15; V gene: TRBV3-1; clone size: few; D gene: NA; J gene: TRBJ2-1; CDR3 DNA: TGTGCCAGCAGCCAAGACAGGAGCTCCTACAATGAGCAGTTCTTC; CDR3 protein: CASSQDRSSYNEQFF
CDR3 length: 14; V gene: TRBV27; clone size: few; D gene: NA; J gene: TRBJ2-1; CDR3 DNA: TGTGCCAGCAGTTCGATTCAGGAGAACAATGAGCAGTTCTTC; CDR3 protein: CASSSIQENNEQFF
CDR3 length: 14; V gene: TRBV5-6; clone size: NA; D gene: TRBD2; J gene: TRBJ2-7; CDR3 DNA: TGTGCCAGCAGCTTCCGGCTAGCGGGAGGCGAGCAGTACTTC; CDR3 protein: CASSFRLAGGEQYF
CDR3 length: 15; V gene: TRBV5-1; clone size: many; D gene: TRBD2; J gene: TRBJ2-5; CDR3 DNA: TGCGCCAGCAGCTCGACTAGCGGTTTCCAAGAGACCCAGTACTTC; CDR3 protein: CASSSTSGFQETQYF
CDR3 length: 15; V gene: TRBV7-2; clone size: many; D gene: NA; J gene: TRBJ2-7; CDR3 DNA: TGTGCCAGCAGCCCATTAGGGGGAGCCAGCTACGAGCAGTACTTC; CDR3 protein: CASSPLGGASYEQYF
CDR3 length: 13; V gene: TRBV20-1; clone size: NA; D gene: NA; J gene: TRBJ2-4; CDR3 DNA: TGCAGTGTTCGGGCGGGGACCAAAAACATTCAGTACTTC; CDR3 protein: CSVRAGTKNIQYF
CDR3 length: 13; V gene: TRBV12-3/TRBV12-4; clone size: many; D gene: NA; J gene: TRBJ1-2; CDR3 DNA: TGTGCCAGCAGGGGGGCAGGGGTCTATGGCTACACCTTC; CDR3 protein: CASRGAGVYGYTF
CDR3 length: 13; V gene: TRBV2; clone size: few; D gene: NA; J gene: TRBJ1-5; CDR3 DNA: TGTGCCAGCAGTTACGCAGGGAATCAGCCCCAGCATTTT; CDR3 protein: CASSYAGNQPQHF
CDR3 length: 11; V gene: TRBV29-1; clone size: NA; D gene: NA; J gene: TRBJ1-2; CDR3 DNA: TGCAGCGTTGGAAGCAGGAACGGCTACACCTTC; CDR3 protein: CSVGSRNGYTF
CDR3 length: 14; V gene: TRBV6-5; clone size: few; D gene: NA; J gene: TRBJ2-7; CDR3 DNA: TGTGCCAGCAGTTACTCGACTTCGATATACGAGCAGTACTTC; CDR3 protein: CASSYSTSIYEQYF
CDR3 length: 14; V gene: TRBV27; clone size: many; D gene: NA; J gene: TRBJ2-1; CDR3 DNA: TGTGCCAGCAGTTTAGGGATCGGATACAATGAGCAGTTCTTC; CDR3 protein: CASSLGIGYNEQFF
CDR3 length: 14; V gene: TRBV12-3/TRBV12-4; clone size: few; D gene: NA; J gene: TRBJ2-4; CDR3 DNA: TGTGCCAGCAGTTTAGGAAGGAGGTTGAACATTCAGTACTTC; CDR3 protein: CASSLGRRLNIQYF
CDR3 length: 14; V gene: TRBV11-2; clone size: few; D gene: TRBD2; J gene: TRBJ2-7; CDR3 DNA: TGTGCCAGCAGTCGGACTAGCGGGAGGTACGAGCAGTACTTC; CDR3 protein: CASSRTSGRYEQYF
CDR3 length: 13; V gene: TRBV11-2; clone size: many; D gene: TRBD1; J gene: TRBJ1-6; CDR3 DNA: TGTGCCAGCAGCCGCGACAGGGAATCCCCCCTCCACTTT; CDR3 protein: CASSRDRESPLHF
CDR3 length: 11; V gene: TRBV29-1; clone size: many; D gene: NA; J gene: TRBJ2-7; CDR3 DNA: TGCAGCGTTTCCGACTACTACGAGCAGTACTTC; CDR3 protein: CSVSDYYEQYF
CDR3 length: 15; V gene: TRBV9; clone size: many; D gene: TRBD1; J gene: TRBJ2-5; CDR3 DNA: TGTGCCAGCAGCGTAGCTACGGGGACAGGAGAGACCCAGTACTTC; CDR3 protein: CASSVATGTGETQYF